The rows below give T cell receptor beta chains drawn from one sample of a study of shared clonotypes between healthy human individuals. Profiling relied on immunoSEQ multiplex PCR, and the TCRdb table lists in-frame clones only, not all of them. The data hold about 490,000 clones, with 76% observed a single time. Sequencing input: PBMCs. All receptors come from a middle-aged woman in good health. Some clones in this sample may be carry-over from other donors' samples. CDR3s include the opening cysteine and the closing phenylalanine or tryptophan. The D gene is left open where the match is weak. Where a row states a size, it is once, few, many or the class of an expanded clone; other rows omit it.

DNA: TGTGCCAGCAGCTTAAATTTAGGTGGTCTAGCGGGAGAATACGAGCAGTACTTC
CDR3: CASSLNLGGLAGEYEQYF
D: TRBD2
size: few
V: TRBV7-9
J: TRBJ2-7

DNA: TGTGCCAGCAGTTTTGCCCGCTCCCCTCACAATGAGCAGTTCTTC
CDR3: CASSFARSPHNEQFF
D: .
size: .
V: TRBV27
J: TRBJ2-1

DNA: TGTGCCAGCAGCTTGGGGCCCTATGAGCAGTTCTTC
CDR3: CASSLGPYEQFF
D: .
size: .
V: TRBV5-6
J: TRBJ2-1

DNA: TGTGCCAGCCGTCGGCTAGCGGGAGGCAATGAGCAGTTCTTC
CDR3: CASRRLAGGNEQFF
D: TRBD2
size: .
V: TRBV11-2
J: TRBJ2-1

DNA: TGTGCCACCAGCAGAGATATAGCAAGCACAGATACGCAGTATTTT
CDR3: CATSRDIASTDTQYF
D: .
size: few
V: TRBV15
J: TRBJ2-3

DNA: TGTGCCAGCACTCTGGGCCCTCAGGTTGGCTACACCTTC
CDR3: CASTLGPQVGYTF
D: .
size: .
V: TRBV2
J: TRBJ1-2

DNA: TGTGCCAGCAGCTTAGGGCCGAACAGCTCTGGAAACACCATATATTTT
CDR3: CASSLGPNSSGNTIYF
D: .
size: .
V: TRBV7-9
J: TRBJ1-3

DNA: TGTGCCAGCAGTGAATATCAGGTGTCGAACACTGAAGCTTTCTTT
CDR3: CASSEYQVSNTEAFF
D: .
size: .
V: TRBV2
J: TRBJ1-1

DNA: TGTGCCAGCAGCTGGAGCGGGAGGAGCACAGATACGCAGTATTTT
CDR3: CASSWSGRSTDTQYF
D: TRBD2
size: .
V: TRBV7-8
J: TRBJ2-3

DNA: TGTGCCAGCAGCTTAAGGATGTACGGCACAGATACGCAGTATTTT
CDR3: CASSLRMYGTDTQYF
D: .
size: .
V: TRBV5-4
J: TRBJ2-3

DNA: TGTGCCAGCAGCCAAGTCGGGACTAGCGGGAGGGCCGGGGATGAGCAGTTCTTC
CDR3: CASSQVGTSGRAGDEQFF
D: TRBD2
size: once
V: TRBV4-2
J: TRBJ2-1

DNA: TGTGCCAGCTCACCATCGGGACAGGGAGTTGAAGCTTTCTTT
CDR3: CASSPSGQGVEAFF
D: TRBD1
size: .
V: TRBV18
J: TRBJ1-1

DNA: TGTGCCAGCAGGGGACAGGGCCGGTACTATGGCTACACCTTC
CDR3: CASRGQGRYYGYTF
D: TRBD1
size: .
V: TRBV2
J: TRBJ1-2

DNA: TGCGCCAGCAGCTCCCCCGGGACAGGGGCCTACGAGCAGTACTTC
CDR3: CASSSPGTGAYEQYF
D: TRBD1
size: .
V: TRBV5-1
J: TRBJ2-7

DNA: TGTGCCAGCAGGGGGGGTGGTAGGGCCCGGGAGACCCAGTACTTC
CDR3: CASRGGGRARETQYF
D: .
size: .
V: TRBV7-2
J: TRBJ2-5

DNA: TGCAGCGTTGTAGACAGGGGTCTTGGAAACACCATATATTTT
CDR3: CSVVDRGLGNTIYF
D: TRBD1
size: few
V: TRBV29-1
J: TRBJ1-3

DNA: TGTGCCAGCAGTTGGACAGGGAGGGGGCAGTACTTC
CDR3: CASSWTGRGQYF
D: .
size: .
V: TRBV28
J: TRBJ2-7

DNA: TGTGCCAGCAGTTACTCAGCAGGTCGGGCGGCTTTCTTT
CDR3: CASSYSAGRAAFF
D: .
size: .
V: TRBV6-5
J: TRBJ1-1

DNA: TGTGCCAGCAGCCGGGACGAGGGGTCGGATACGCAGTATTTT
CDR3: CASSRDEGSDTQYF
D: .
size: many
V: TRBV6-4
J: TRBJ2-3

DNA: TGTGCCAGCAGCCCCCGTAGCTCCTACAATGAGCAGTTCTTC
CDR3: CASSPRSSYNEQFF
D: .
size: many
V: TRBV7-2
J: TRBJ2-1

DNA: TGCGCCAGCAGCTTGGAGCAAGAGACCCAGTACTTC
CDR3: CASSLEQETQYF
D: .
size: .
V: TRBV5-1
J: TRBJ2-5

DNA: TGTGCCGGCTCGCCGTGGAGCGGCCAGCAAGAGACCCAGTACTTC
CDR3: CAGSPWSGQQETQYF
D: .
size: .
V: TRBV18
J: TRBJ2-5

DNA: TGTGCCAGCACTCAAAGGCAAATTAGCGGGAGCGTTGAGACCCAGTACTTC
CDR3: CASTQRQISGSVETQYF
D: TRBD2
size: few
V: TRBV28
J: TRBJ2-5

DNA: TGTGCCAGTTACACCCCGGGACTTCCATCCTACGAGCAGTACTTC
CDR3: CASYTPGLPSYEQYF
D: .
size: .
V: TRBV6-1
J: TRBJ2-7

DNA: TGTGCCAGTAGTATTTCTAGCGGCTACAATGAGCAGTTCTTC
CDR3: CASSISSGYNEQFF
D: TRBD2
size: .
V: TRBV19
J: TRBJ2-1

DNA: TGTGCCGGGCATTCTCGCAATCAGCCCCAGCATTTT
CDR3: CAGHSRNQPQHF
D: .
size: .
V: TRBV28
J: TRBJ1-5

DNA: TGTGCCAGCAGCGCCGGACTAGCGGGAGTCGATGTGTTTTTT
CDR3: CASSAGLAGVDVFF
D: TRBD2
size: .
V: TRBV9
J: TRBJ2-2

DNA: TGTGCCAGCAGTCCCGGATTCAGCTATGGCTACACCTTC
CDR3: CASSPGFSYGYTF
D: .
size: many
V: TRBV27
J: TRBJ1-2

DNA: TGTGCCAGCTCACCAGTCCCCGGGGCCGGTAATCAGCCCCAGCATTTT
CDR3: CASSPVPGAGNQPQHF
D: .
size: .
V: TRBV18
J: TRBJ1-5

DNA: TGTGCCAGCAGCCCCAGAGGATACGCCAAAAACATTCAGTACTTC
CDR3: CASSPRGYAKNIQYF
D: .
size: .
V: TRBV5-6
J: TRBJ2-4

DNA: TGTGCCAGCAGCTTCGACCCGGGACTAGCGGGATACAATGAGCAGTTCTTC
CDR3: CASSFDPGLAGYNEQFF
D: TRBD2
size: .
V: TRBV7-2
J: TRBJ2-1

DNA: TGTGCCAGCAGCTTGGCGGGAGTGCGGACCGGGGAGCTGTTTTTT
CDR3: CASSLAGVRTGELFF
D: TRBD2
size: .
V: TRBV7-2
J: TRBJ2-2

DNA: TGCGCCAGCAGTGGGGCTAGGTGGTACTTC
CDR3: CASSGARWYF
D: .
size: few
V: TRBV10-2
J: TRBJ2-7

DNA: TGTGCCAGCGGCTTCAGGGTGGGTCAGCCCCAGCATTTT
CDR3: CASGFRVGQPQHF
D: .
size: .
V: TRBV7-6
J: TRBJ1-5

DNA: TGTGCCAGCAGCGCACCAGGAGGAGAGACCCAGTACTTC
CDR3: CASSAPGGETQYF
D: .
size: once
V: TRBV7-9
J: TRBJ2-5

DNA: TGTGCCAGCAGCCCCGGGCTAGCGGGAGTAGATGAGCAGTTCTTC
CDR3: CASSPGLAGVDEQFF
D: TRBD2
size: .
V: TRBV7-3
J: TRBJ2-1

DNA: TGTGCCAGCAGCCAAGATGTAGCGGGAGTGGGAGATACGCAGTATTTT
CDR3: CASSQDVAGVGDTQYF
D: TRBD2
size: .
V: TRBV4-2
J: TRBJ2-3

DNA: TGTGCCAGTAGTGCCACGGGACAGTGGATCGAGCAGTACTTC
CDR3: CASSATGQWIEQYF
D: TRBD1
size: .
V: TRBV19
J: TRBJ2-7

DNA: TGCGCCAGCAGCCATTTGGGACTGGGCGAAAAACTGTTTTTT
CDR3: CASSHLGLGEKLFF
D: .
size: .
V: TRBV4-1
J: TRBJ1-4

DNA: TGTGCCAGCAGCTTATTGGGTCAGCCCCAGCATTTT
CDR3: CASSLLGQPQHF
D: .
size: .
V: TRBV5-5
J: TRBJ1-5

DNA: TGTGCCTGGATCACTCGACGATTCCCAACCTTTTCTGGAAACACCATATATTTT
CDR3: CAWITRRFPTFSGNTIYF
D: .
size: .
V: TRBV30
J: TRBJ1-3

DNA: TGTGCCAGCAGTTACTCGAGCCCAGCGGAGACCCAGTACTTC
CDR3: CASSYSSPAETQYF
D: .
size: .
V: TRBV6-6
J: TRBJ2-5

DNA: TGTGCCAGCAGCGGAGGTAGCGGGAGAGGGACAGATACGCAGTATTTT
CDR3: CASSGGSGRGTDTQYF
D: TRBD2
size: .
V: TRBV5-4
J: TRBJ2-3